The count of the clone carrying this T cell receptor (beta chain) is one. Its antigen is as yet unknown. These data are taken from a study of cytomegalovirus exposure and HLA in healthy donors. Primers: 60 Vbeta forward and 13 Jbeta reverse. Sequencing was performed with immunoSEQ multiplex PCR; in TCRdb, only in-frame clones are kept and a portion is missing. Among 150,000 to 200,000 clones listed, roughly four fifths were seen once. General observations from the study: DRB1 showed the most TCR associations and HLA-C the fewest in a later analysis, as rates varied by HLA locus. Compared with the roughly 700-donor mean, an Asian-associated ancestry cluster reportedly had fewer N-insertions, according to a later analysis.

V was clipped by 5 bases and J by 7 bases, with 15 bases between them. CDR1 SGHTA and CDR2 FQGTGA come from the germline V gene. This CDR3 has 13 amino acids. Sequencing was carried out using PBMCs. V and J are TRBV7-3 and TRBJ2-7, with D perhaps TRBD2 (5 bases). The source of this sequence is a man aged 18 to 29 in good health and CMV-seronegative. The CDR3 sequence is CASSQRTHGEQYF. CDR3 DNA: TGTGCCAGCAGCCAAAGGACTCACGGGGAGCAGTACTTC.